This TCR beta chain was captured in a study of blood T cell repertoires in COVID-19. Study-wide context: T cells, B-cell-depleted T cells, or PBMCs provided the cDNA or gDNA that served as material.

The CDR3 loop spans 14 amino acids. The germline V gene encodes CDR1 MNHNY and CDR2 SVGAGI (reference sequence). The germline V and J ends were trimmed by 2 bases and 6 bases, with 13 bases remaining between them. This clone was found a few times. Assay: immunoSEQ multiplex PCR; the TCRdb copy retains only in-frame clones and omits some. Among about 71,000 clones listed, roughly 87% were seen once. The sequenced material came from peripheral blood. This receptor was identified in an elderly woman with acute or convalescent COVID-19. This sequence joins TRBV6-6 and TRBJ1-2, with no clear D. CDR3 sequence: CASSYRSPTDGYTF. The CDR3 DNA sequence: TGTGCCAGCAGTTACCGTTCTCCAACTGATGGCTACACCTTC.